The 21 T cell receptor beta chains below all came from one sample that was sequenced in a study of post-analysis software for immune sequencing data. Whole-study results and caveats: Compared with controls, patients had more of 4 or 5 TRBV segments, including TRBV5-6, TRBV5-1 and TRBV20-1.

TCR beta cDNA libraries had unique molecular identifiers. A single record per CDR3 protein comes from TCRdb applying MiXCR to the PCR reads. This table holds around 180,000 distinct CDR3 sequences, approximately 30% found once. These receptors have no identified antigens. Sequencing input: blood. The source of these receptors is a girl aged 10 to 17 with multiple sclerosis.

At least ten counts were recorded for this clonotype. The rearrangement joins TRBV6-5 to TRBJ2-1; 8 bases map to TRBD2. The CDR3 runs 13 residues. V trimming: 2 bases; J trimming: 9 bases; junction bases outside the gene matches: 3. Per germline, CDR1 MNHEY and CDR2 SVGAGI. The CDR3 sequence is CASSYPAGGEQFF. CDR3 DNA: TGTGCCAGCAGTTACCCTGCGGGGGGTGAGCAGTTCTTC.

This clonotype appeared a few times. The rearrangement uses TRBV7-2 and TRBJ1-2, with D possibly being TRBD1 (5 bases). The germline gives CDR1 SGHTA, CDR2 FQGNSA. This CDR3 is built from 13 residues. Deletions cut 5 bases from V and 3 bases from J, with 10 bases between. The CDR3 DNA is TGTGCCAGCAGCCCCGGGGACCACTATGGCTACACCTTC. Protein sequence: CASSPGDHYGYTF.

This clonotype was picked up many times. The chain carries TRBV6-5 and TRBJ2-3; tentative D call: TRBD1 (6 bases). V shed 6 bases and J shed 3 bases, with 16 bases lying between them. The CDR3 length is 15 residues. Per germline, CDR1 MNHEY and CDR2 SVGAGI. The CDR3 region has the DNA TGTGCCAGCAGGAGAACCCGGGACACTACAGATACGCAGTATTTT. Translated, it gives CASRRTRDTTDTQYF.

As for this clonotype: A much larger clone lies one base from this, so it may be a read error. CDR3 protein: CASNPGTSIVEQYF. CDR3 nucleotides: TGTGCTAGCAACCCCGGGACTAGCATCGTTGAGCAGTACTTC. The V gene is TRBV7-7, the J gene TRBJ2-7; TRBD2 aligns across 9 bases. The CDR3 runs 14 residues. The germline V gene encodes CDR1 SSHAT and CDR2 FNYEAQ (reference sequence).

This clonotype was detected ten times or more. This rearrangement joins TRBV7-7 to TRBJ2-1; perhaps D is TRBD1 or TRBD2 (6 bases each). The CDR3 sequence is 15 residues long. Germline V CDR1 and CDR2: SSHAT, FNYEAQ (reference sequence). Trimming left V 5 bases short and J 4 bases short, with 15 bases between. The CDR3 region is CASSPLGGPYNEQFF. The CDR3 DNA is TGTGCCAGCAGCCCCCTAGGGGGGCCGTACAATGAGCAGTTCTTC.

For this clonotype: A clone one base away is much larger, so this may be a read error. The V call is TRBV12-3 or TRBV12-4, the J call TRBJ2-7, with TRBD2 matching 10 bases. With V trimmed by 3 bases and J by 6 bases, 8 bases remained unmatched. There are 15 residues in the CDR3. The CDR3 region is CASSFASGRASEQYF. DNA for the CDR3: TGTGCCAGCAGTTTCGCGAGCGGGAGGGCCTCCGAGCAGTACTTC.

There are a few counts of this clonotype. The chain uses TRBV18 and TRBJ1-1; no clear D. Trimming took off 2 bases at V and 1 base at J, with 8 bases between the two ends. Germline V gene sequence: CDR1 KGHSH, CDR2 LQKENI. The CDR3 extends over 14 amino acids. CDR3 amino acids: CASSPAGRNTEAFF. For the CDR3, the DNA is TGTGCCAGCTCACCAGCGGGCCGGAACACTGAAGCTTTCTTT. The full variable domain, completed using reference TRBV18 and TRBJ1-1, is NAGVMQNPRHLVRRRGQEARLRCSPMKGHSHVYWYRQLPEEGLKFMVYLQKENIIDESGMPKERFSAEFPKEGPSILRIQQVVRGDSAAYFCASSPAGRNTEAFFGQGTRLTVV.

This clonotype appeared a few times. This chain connects TRBV12-3 or TRBV12-4 to TRBJ1-2, with 8 nucleotides matching TRBD1. The CDR3 totals 13 residues. The V gene end was trimmed by 4 bases and the J gene end by 6 bases; junction bases not matched to a gene: 4. The DNA for the CDR3 is TGTGCCAGCAGTTCAGGGGGCGTCGATGGCTACACCTTC. Protein sequence: CASSSGGVDGYTF.

V and J are TRBV12-3 or TRBV12-4 and TRBJ1-1, with D possibly matching TRBD1 (5 bases). The CDR3 consists of 13 residues. V lost 3 bases, J lost 5 bases, and 10 bases lay in between. DNA for the CDR3: TGTGCCAGCAGTTTCTCAGGGAGGACTGAAGCTTTCTTT. This encodes CASSFSGRTEAFF.

The genes are TRBV11-1 and TRBJ2-3; the D gene is possibly TRBD2 (6 bases). The V end was cut by 5 bases, the J end by 2 bases, with 14 bases between. This CDR3 comprises 15 residues. Germline V gene data show CDR1 as SGHAT and CDR2 as FQDESV (reference sequence). CDR3 bases: TGTGCCAGCAGCGCGGGACGGTCAAACACAGATACGCAGTATTTT. It specifies CASSAGRSNTDTQYF.

The V and J genes are TRBV20-1 and TRBJ2-7; 9 nucleotides agree with TRBD2. Trimming cost V 5 bases and J 2 bases; bases outside gene matches: 16. The length of the CDR3 is 17 residues. Germline V CDR1 and CDR2: DFQATT, SNEGSKA (reference sequence). The chain's CDR3 is CSALGLAGSGGTYEQYF. CDR3 nucleotide sequence: TGCAGTGCTCTGGGGCTAGCGGGGAGTGGGGGGACCTACGAGCAGTACTTC.

This clonotype was observed at least ten times. CDR3 DNA sequence: TGTGCCACCAGTGATTTCCCAGGGGGGGGATACAATGAGCAGTTCTTC. This translates into CATSDFPGGGYNEQFF. The chain links TRBV24-1 to TRBJ2-1; D could derive from TRBD1 or TRBD2 (7 bases each). The germline V gene encodes CDR1 KGHDR and CDR2 SFDVKD. Trimming shortened V by 1 base and J by 4 bases, and 13 bases separated the two germline ends. This CDR3 comprises 16 residues.

The sample holds a few counts of this clonotype. The chain recombines TRBV11-2 with TRBJ2-7; D not resolved. CDR1 is SGHAT and CDR2 is FQNNGV in the germline V gene. This CDR3 has 14 amino acids. Trimming shortened V by 0 bases and J by 5 bases, and 11 bases separated the two germline ends. The CDR3: CASSLDPFVDEQYF. CDR3 in DNA: TGTGCCAGCAGCTTAGATCCCTTCGTGGACGAGCAGTACTTC.

This clonotype was seen more than once but under ten times. This chain uses TRBV3-1 with TRBJ2-1; 8 bases map to TRBD2. CDR3 length equals 16 residues. Per germline, CDR1 LGHDT and CDR2 YNNKEL (reference sequence). Trimming cost V 3 bases and J 6 bases; bases outside gene matches: 10. CDR3 nucleotides: TGTGCCAGCAGCCATTCAACAGCGGGGGAGGGCAATGAGCAGTTCTTC. It is translated as CASSHSTAGEGNEQFF.

The chain recombines TRBV12-3 or TRBV12-4 with TRBJ2-5; tentatively, D is TRBD2 (6 bases). Deletions cut 1 base from V and 9 bases from J, with 15 bases between. This CDR3 contains 14 residues. Here the CDR3 DNA reads TGTGCCAGCAGTTTAGGGGAGGCCCTGGCGGCCCAGTACTTC. It yields the protein CASSLGEALAAQYF.

This clonotype was observed at least ten times. The CDR3 bases are TGTGCCAGCAGTTTTTCAGGGGGGGCCTACGAGCAGTACTTC. Translated, it gives CASSFSGGAYEQYF. The chain carries TRBV27 and TRBJ2-7; D possibly matches TRBD1 or TRBD2 (7 bases each). Trimming shortened V by 3 bases and J by 2 bases, and 11 bases separated the two germline ends. The CDR3 is 14 amino acids. From germline, CDR1 is MNHEY and CDR2 SMNVEV (reference sequence).

The rearrangement uses TRBV11-2 and TRBJ2-3, with a tentative D call TRBD2 (6 bases). Between the trimmed V and J ends, which lost 5 bases and 2 bases, there was a span of 14 bases. Germline values: CDR1 SGHAT, CDR2 FQNNGV. The CDR3 spans 15 residues. The CDR3 region is CASSAAGSVTDTQYF. The DNA for the CDR3 is TGTGCCAGCAGCGCTGCGGGGTCGGTCACAGATACGCAGTATTTT.

This clonotype turned up a few times. The chain couples TRBV6-1 to TRBJ1-2, with TRBD1 as a possible D gene (6 bases). The CDR3 is 13 amino acids. The germline V gene has CDR1 MNHNS and CDR2 SASEGT. Trimming shortened V by 7 bases and J by 6 bases, and 15 bases separated the two germline ends. CDR3: CASNLQGMDGYTF. Here the CDR3 DNA reads TGTGCCAGCAACCTACAGGGCATGGATGGCTACACCTTC.

The J gene is TRBJ1-5, the V gene TRBV12-3 or TRBV12-4; 9 positions match TRBD1. This CDR3 contains 14 residues. J lost 6 bases, V lost 4 bases, and 4 bases had no gene match. The CDR3 loop reads CASSSGQGSQPQHF. The CDR3 DNA follows: TGTGCCAGCAGTTCGGGACAGGGTAGTCAGCCCCAGCATTTT.

This clonotype has a handful of counts. The chain links TRBV7-3 to TRBJ2-5, with TRBD2 as a possible D gene (6 bases). The CDR3 consists of 14 residues. V lost 3 bases and J 4 bases, leaving 12 bases between the germline ends. Germline V lookup: CDR1 SGHTA, CDR2 FQGTGA. CDR3 in amino acids: CASSLGVGGETQYF. CDR3 nucleotide sequence: TGTGCCAGCAGCTTGGGGGTGGGGGGAGAGACCCAGTACTTC.

This clonotype was found a few times. V is TRBV12-3 or TRBV12-4 and J is TRBJ2-3, with TRBD1 matching over 7 bases. Trimming took 10 bases from V and 6 from J; bases not matched to a gene: 16. This CDR3 has 15 residues. The chain's CDR3 is CATLPGQEGRDTQYF. In DNA form, the CDR3 reads TGTGCCACCTTACCCGGACAGGAAGGTAGGGATACGCAGTATTTT.